The source of this T cell receptor (beta chain) is a study of Graves' ophthalmopathy and Graves' hyperthyroidism. Germline CDR1 SGHVS, CDR2 FNYEAQ. V was cut by 5 bases and J by 3 bases, with 8 bases left in between. There are 12 residues in the CDR3. Regarding the study as a whole: Appearing in blood as well were most expanded thyroid clonotypes above 0.001 frequency.

The authors amplified TCR beta CDR3 regions, and they did so from RNA transcripts for repertoire sequencing. The library came from an HTBI-primed first-round RT-PCR and a second-round multiplex PCR. TCRdb processed the multiplex PCR reads anew with MiXCR; each CDR3 protein has one entry. The data contain over a million distinct CDR3 sequences, 35% to 45% of them singletons. Concerning this clonotype itself: Its antigen is still unknown.

The clonotype originates from an adult man with Graves' hyperthyroidism. The specimen sequenced was peripheral blood or thyroid tissue (not recorded which). The rearrangement joins TRBV7-6 to TRBJ2-7; D unresolved. The CDR3 sequence: CASSRMVYEQYF. In DNA, the CDR3 is TGTGCCAGCAGCCGTATGGTCTACGAGCAGTACTTC.